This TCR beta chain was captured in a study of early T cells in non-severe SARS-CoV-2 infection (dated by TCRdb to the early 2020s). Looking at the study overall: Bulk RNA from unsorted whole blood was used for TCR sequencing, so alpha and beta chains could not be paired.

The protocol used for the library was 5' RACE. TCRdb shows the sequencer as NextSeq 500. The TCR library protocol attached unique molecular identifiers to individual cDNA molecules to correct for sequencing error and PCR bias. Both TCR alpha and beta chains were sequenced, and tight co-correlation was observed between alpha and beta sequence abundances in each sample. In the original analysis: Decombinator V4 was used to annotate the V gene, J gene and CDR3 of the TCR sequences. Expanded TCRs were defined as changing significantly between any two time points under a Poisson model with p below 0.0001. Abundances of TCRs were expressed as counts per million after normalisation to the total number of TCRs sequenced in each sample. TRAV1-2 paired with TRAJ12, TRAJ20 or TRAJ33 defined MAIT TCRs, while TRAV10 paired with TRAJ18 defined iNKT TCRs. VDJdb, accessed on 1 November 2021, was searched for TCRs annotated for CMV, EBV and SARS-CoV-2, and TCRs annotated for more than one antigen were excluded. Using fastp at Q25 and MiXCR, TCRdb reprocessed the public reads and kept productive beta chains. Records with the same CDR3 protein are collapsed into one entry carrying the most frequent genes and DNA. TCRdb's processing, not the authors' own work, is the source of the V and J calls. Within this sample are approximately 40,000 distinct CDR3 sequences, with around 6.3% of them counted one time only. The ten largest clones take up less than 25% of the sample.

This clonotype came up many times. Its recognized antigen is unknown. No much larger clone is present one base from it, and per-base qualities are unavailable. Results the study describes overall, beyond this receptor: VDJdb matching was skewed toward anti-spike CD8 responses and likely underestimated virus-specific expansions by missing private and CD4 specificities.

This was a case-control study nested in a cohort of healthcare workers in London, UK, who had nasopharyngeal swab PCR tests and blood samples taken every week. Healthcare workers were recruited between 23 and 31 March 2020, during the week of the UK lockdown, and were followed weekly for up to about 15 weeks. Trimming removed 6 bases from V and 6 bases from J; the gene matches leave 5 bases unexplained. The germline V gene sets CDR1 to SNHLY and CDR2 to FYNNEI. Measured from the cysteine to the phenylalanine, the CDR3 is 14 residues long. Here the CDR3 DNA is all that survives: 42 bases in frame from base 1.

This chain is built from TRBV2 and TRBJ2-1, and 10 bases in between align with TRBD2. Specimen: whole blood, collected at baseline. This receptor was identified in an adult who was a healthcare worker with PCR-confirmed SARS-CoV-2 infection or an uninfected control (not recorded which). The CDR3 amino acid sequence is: CASRGTSATNEQFF. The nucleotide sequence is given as TGTGCCAGCAGGGGGACTAGCGCTACCAATGAGCAGTTCTTC. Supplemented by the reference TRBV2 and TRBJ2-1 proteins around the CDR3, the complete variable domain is EPEVTQTPSHQVTQMGQEVILRCVPISNHLYFYWYRQILGQKVEFLVSFYNNEISEKSEIFDDQFSVERPDGSNFTLKIRSTKLEDSAMYFCASRGTSATNEQFFGPGTRLTVL.